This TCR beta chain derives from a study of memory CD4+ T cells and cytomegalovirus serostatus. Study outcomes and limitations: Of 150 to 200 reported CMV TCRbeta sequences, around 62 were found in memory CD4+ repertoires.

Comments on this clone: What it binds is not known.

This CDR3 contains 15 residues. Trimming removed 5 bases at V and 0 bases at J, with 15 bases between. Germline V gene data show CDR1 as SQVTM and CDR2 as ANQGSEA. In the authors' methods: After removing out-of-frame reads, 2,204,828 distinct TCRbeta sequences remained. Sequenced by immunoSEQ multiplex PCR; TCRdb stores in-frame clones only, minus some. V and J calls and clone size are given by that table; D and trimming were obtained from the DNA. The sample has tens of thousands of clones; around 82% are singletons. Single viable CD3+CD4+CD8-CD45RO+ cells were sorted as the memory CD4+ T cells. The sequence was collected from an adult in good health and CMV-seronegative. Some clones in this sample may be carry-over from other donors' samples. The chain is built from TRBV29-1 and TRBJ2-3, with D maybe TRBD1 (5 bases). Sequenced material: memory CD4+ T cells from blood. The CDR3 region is CSVRVGQSSTDTQYF. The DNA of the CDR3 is TGCAGCGTTCGAGTGGGGCAATCTAGCACAGATACGCAGTATTTT.